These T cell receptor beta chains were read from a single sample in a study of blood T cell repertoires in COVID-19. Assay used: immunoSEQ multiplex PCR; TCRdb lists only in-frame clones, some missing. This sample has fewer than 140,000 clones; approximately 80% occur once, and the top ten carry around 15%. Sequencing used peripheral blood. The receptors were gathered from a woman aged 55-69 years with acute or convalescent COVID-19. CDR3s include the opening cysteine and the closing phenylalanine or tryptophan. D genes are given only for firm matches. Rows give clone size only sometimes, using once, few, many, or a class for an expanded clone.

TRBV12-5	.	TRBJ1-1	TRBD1	TGTGCTAGTGGTTTGGAACAGGGGTGGTCTGAAGCTTTCTTT	CASGLEQGWSEAFF
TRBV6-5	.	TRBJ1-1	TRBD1	TGTGCCAGCAGAAAGACAGGGACAATTGAAGCTTTCTTT	CASRKTGTIEAFF
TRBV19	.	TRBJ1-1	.	TGTGCCAGTAGTATGAGCACTGAAGCTTTCTTT	CASSMSTEAFF
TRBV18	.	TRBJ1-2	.	TGTGCCAGCTCACCACCGTCTCCGGGAATGAACTATGGCTACACCTTC	CASSPPSPGMNYGYTF
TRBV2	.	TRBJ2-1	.	TGTGCCAGCAGGCGGTACTCCTACAATGAGCAGTTCTTC	CASRRYSYNEQFF
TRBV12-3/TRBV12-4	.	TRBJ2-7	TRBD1	TGTGCCAGCACCCCGGGACAGGGTTTCGAGCAGTACTTC	CASTPGQGFEQYF
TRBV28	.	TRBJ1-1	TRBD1	TGTGCCAGCAGTCCCCCGACAGGGGGCTGGTTCACTGAAGCTTTCTTT	CASSPPTGGWFTEAFF
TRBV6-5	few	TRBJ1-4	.	TGTGCCAGCAGTTTCCTGGGCGCAACTAATGAAAAACTGTTTTTT	CASSFLGATNEKLFF
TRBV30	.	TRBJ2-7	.	TGTGCCTGGAGTGGTACAGGTTACGAGCAGTACTTC	CAWSGTGYEQYF
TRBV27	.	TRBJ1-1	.	TGTGCCAGCAGTACCAAACTCGGACAAGGGATGAACACTGAAGCTTTCTTT	CASSTKLGQGMNTEAFF
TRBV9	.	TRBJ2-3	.	TGTGCCAGCAGCGTACATGGGCTTAACACAGATACGCAGTATTTT	CASSVHGLNTDTQYF
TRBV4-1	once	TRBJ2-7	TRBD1	TGCGCCAGCAGCCAAGATCCGACAGGGTGGTACGAGCAGTACTTC	CASSQDPTGWYEQYF
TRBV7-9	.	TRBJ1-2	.	TGTGCCAGCAGCTTAGAGGAGGGGCTGGGCTATGGCTACACCTTC	CASSLEEGLGYGYTF
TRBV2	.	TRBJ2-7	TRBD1	TGTGCCAGCAGTGAACGACAGGGGGCGGTCGAGCAGTACTTC	CASSERQGAVEQYF
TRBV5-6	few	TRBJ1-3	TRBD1	TGTGCCAGCAGCTCTACAGGGGGCGGGCGGAACACCATATATTTT	CASSSTGGGRNTIYF
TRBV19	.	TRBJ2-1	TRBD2	TGTGCCAGTAGTATCGGGACGGGGGGGTACAATGAGCAGTTCTTC	CASSIGTGGYNEQFF
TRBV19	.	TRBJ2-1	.	TGTGCCAGTAGTATAGATTTCCGCAATGAGCAGTTCTTC	CASSIDFRNEQFF
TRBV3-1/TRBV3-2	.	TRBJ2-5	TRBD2	TGTGCCAGCCAGGACCCCGGGACTAGAAGTGAGACCCAGTACTTC	CASQDPGTRSETQYF